This T cell receptor (beta chain) was retrieved from a study of cytomegalovirus exposure and HLA in healthy donors. With 60 Vbeta and 13 Jbeta primers, the PCR was carried out. Sequencing used immunoSEQ multiplex PCR; TCRdb keeps in-frame clones, though not all of them. The sample has about 250,000 clones; 75% to 90% are singletons. This clone was observed once. This sequence originates from a girl aged 2 to 10 in good health and CMV-seronegative. The sequenced sample was PBMCs.

The CDR3 DNA reads TGTGCCTGGAGTGCGTTTGATGGGACTCTGGGACCCGGGGAGCTGTTTTTT. Its translation is CAWSAFDGTLGPGELFF. This sequence joins TRBV30 and TRBJ2-2; tentative D call: TRBD2 (6 bases). The germline gives CDR1 GTSNPN, CDR2 SVGIG (reference sequence). The V and J ends lost 1 base and 6 bases respectively, with 21 bases between them. The CDR3 is 17 residues long.